These T cell receptor beta chains were read from a single sample in a study of CD8 T cells in ankylosing spondylitis. TCRdb fed the 5' RACE reads into MiXCR, producing one record per CDR3 protein. The data contain about 240,000 distinct CDR3 sequences, about 10% of them seen just once; the ten biggest clones take up 6.8%. Sequencing was carried out using blood, either unsorted or a sorted T cell fraction (not recorded which). Receptors originate from a male donor with ankylosing spondylitis or in good health (not recorded which). The CDR3 runs from the conserved cysteine through the conserved F or W. A D gene is named only where the DNA matches it firmly. Where a row states a size, it is once, few, many or the class of an expanded clone; other rows omit it.

TRBV5-6	TRBJ2-5	TRBD1	NA	CASSLSTGDMSLMEETQYF	TGTGCCAGCAGCTTGTCAACAGGGGATATGAGTCTAATGGAAGAGACCCAGTACTTC
TRBV2	TRBJ2-3	TRBD2	few	CASSVKASGGADTQYF	TGTGCCAGCAGTGTGAAAGCTAGCGGGGGGGCAGATACGCAGTATTTT
TRBV20-1	TRBJ2-5	TRBD2	NA	CSASPSGRWETQYF	TGCAGTGCAAGTCCTAGCGGGAGGTGGGAGACCCAGTACTTC
TRBV5-1	TRBJ2-2	TRBD1	many	CASSSGTGRDAGELFF	TGCGCCAGCAGCTCAGGGACAGGCCGGGATGCCGGGGAGCTGTTTTTT
TRBV5-1	TRBJ2-5	TRBD2	many	CASSLGTSEETQYF	TGCGCCAGCAGCTTAGGGACTAGTGAAGAGACCCAGTACTTC
TRBV4-1	TRBJ2-7	TRBD2	few	CASSQEAGVLIPHEQYF	TGCGCCAGCAGCCAAGAGGCGGGAGTTTTAATTCCCCACGAGCAGTACTTC
TRBV12-3/TRBV12-4	TRBJ1-5	NA	many	CASSLPGQPNQPQHF	TGTGCCAGCAGTCTCCCTGGACAGCCGAATCAGCCCCAGCATTTT
TRBV4-1	TRBJ2-1	TRBD2	few	CASSQGLARSAGNEQFF	TGCGCCAGCAGCCAAGGACTAGCCAGGAGTGCGGGCAATGAGCAGTTCTTC
TRBV10-1	TRBJ2-1	TRBD2	few	CASSESSTSGSSDEQFF	TGCGCCAGCAGTGAGTCCTCGACTAGCGGGAGTTCCGATGAGCAGTTCTTC
TRBV12-3/TRBV12-4	TRBJ1-5	TRBD1	many	CASKRDRRSNQPQHF	TGTGCCAGCAAACGGGACAGGCGTAGCAATCAGCCCCAGCATTTT
TRBV2	TRBJ1-3	NA	NA	CASTESVNHVRLGNTIYF	TGTGCCAGCACCGAATCCGTTAATCATGTGAGGTTGGGAAACACCATATATTTT
TRBV20-1	TRBJ1-6	TRBD1	NA	CSARDPTLVGQVYSPLHF	TGCAGTGCTAGAGACCCCACCCTGGTGGGACAGGTTTATTCACCCCTCCACTTT
TRBV12-3/TRBV12-4	TRBJ2-3	NA	NA	CASSFGVGADTQYF	TGTGCCAGCAGTTTTGGTGTCGGGGCAGATACGCAGTATTTT
TRBV20-1	TRBJ2-2	TRBD2	many	CSASDLGLKNTGELFF	TGCAGTGCATCGGATCTGGGACTAAAGAACACCGGGGAGCTGTTTTTT
TRBV7-9	TRBJ2-3	NA	few	CASSLEDTITDTQYF	TGTGCCAGCAGCTTAGAGGACACCATCACAGATACGCAGTATTTT
TRBV4-1	TRBJ2-7	TRBD1	NA	CASSQDRGQGYAQYF	TGCGCCAGCAGCCAAGATAGGGGACAGGGCTACGCGCAGTACTTC
TRBV5-1	TRBJ2-1	TRBD2	NA	CASSPGGIAGSYNEQFF	TGCGCCAGCAGCCCGGGAGGCATCGCCGGCTCCTACAATGAGCAGTTCTTC
TRBV20-1	TRBJ2-4	NA	NA	CSAPPVDARNIQYF	TGCAGTGCTCCTCCTGTAGACGCAAGAAACATTCAGTACTTC
TRBV10-3	TRBJ2-1	NA	many	CATRGNNEQFF	TGTGCCACAAGGGGAAACAATGAGCAGTTCTTC
TRBV7-9	TRBJ2-7	NA	NA	CASSPGFVYEQYF	TGTGCCAGCAGCCCCGGTTTTGTCTACGAGCAGTACTTC
TRBV5-1	TRBJ2-7	TRBD2	many	CASSSGTSSDEQYF	TGCGCCAGCAGCTCCGGGACTAGCAGCGACGAGCAGTACTTC
TRBV29-1	TRBJ1-6	NA	many	CSVELTPGSPLHF	TGCAGCGTTGAATTGACTCCGGGTTCACCCCTCCACTTT
TRBV7-2	TRBJ2-1	NA	few	CASSLVARDEQFF	TGTGCCAGCAGCTTAGTAGCGAGAGATGAGCAGTTCTTC
TRBV7-9	TRBJ1-1	TRBD1	few	CASSSTGGGTEAFF	TGTGCCAGCAGCTCGACAGGGGGCGGGACTGAAGCTTTCTTT
TRBV11-2	TRBJ2-1	TRBD2	many	CASCLERLAVYNEQFF	TGTGCCAGCTGCCTGGAGAGACTAGCGGTCTACAATGAGCAGTTCTTC
TRBV5-4	TRBJ2-4	NA	many	CASSLAGWEAKNIQYF	TGTGCCAGCAGCCTCGCAGGGTGGGAGGCCAAAAACATTCAGTACTTC
TRBV4-1	TRBJ1-2	NA	many	CASRGGTNYGYTF	TGCGCCAGCAGGGGGGGTACTAACTATGGCTACACCTTC